This record looks at one T cell receptor (beta chain) sequence and its context. This CDR3 is 15 amino acids long. Germline V gives CDR1 SEHNR, CDR2 FQNEAQ (reference sequence). V lost 2 bases to trimming and J lost 4 bases; unmatched junction nucleotides: 3. Profiling relied on immunoSEQ multiplex PCR, and the TCRdb table lists in-frame clones only, not all of them. The sample has under 60,000 clones, about nine tenths seen once. This entry belongs to a study of OX40 agonist ivuxolimab in advanced cancers. The specimen comprised CD4+ or CD8+ T cells sorted from blood, sampled in a trial of the OX40 agonist ivuxolimab. The V and J genes are TRBV7-9 and TRBJ2-5, with 11 bases matching TRBD2. The origin of this receptor is an adult with an advanced solid tumor such as melanoma, head and neck, liver or kidney cancer. CDR3 in DNA: TGTGCCAGCAGCTTACTAGCGGGAGGAGGAGAGACCCAGTACTTC. This translates into CASSLLAGGGETQYF.